This TCR beta chain was obtained from a study of CD8 T cells in acute hepatitis C reinfection. Across the study: CD8+ T cells specific for HCV NS3-1073 were sequenced. Regarding the study as a whole: Thirteen public clonotypes were found regardless of outcome.

A note on this clone: As yet, its antigen is unknown.

Time point reported: naive CD8 control sorted from an acute-time-point sample. Sequencing used immunoSEQ multiplex PCR; TCRdb keeps in-frame clones, though not all of them. The data contain approximately 40,000 clones, 80% to 90% of them singletons. V was trimmed by 7 bases and J by 5 bases, leaving 8 bases between them. The CDR3 sequence is 11 residues long. Germline-derived CDR1 and CDR2 are SNHLY and FYNNEI. This sequence originates from a woman younger than 30 who spontaneously cleared hepatitis C infection. Sequencing was done on a sample of naive CD8+ T cells from PBMCs. The chain couples TRBV2 to TRBJ1-1; D remains ambiguous. The CDR3 bases are TGTGCCAGCACTCGTGGGACTGAAGCTTTCTTT. Protein: CASTRGTEAFF. Full variable domain (missing parts from reference TRBV2 and TRBJ1-1): EPEVTQTPSHQVTQMGQEVILRCVPISNHLYFYWYRQILGQKVEFLVSFYNNEISEKSEIFDDQFSVERPDGSNFTLKIRSTKLEDSAMYFCASTRGTEAFFGQGTRLTVV.